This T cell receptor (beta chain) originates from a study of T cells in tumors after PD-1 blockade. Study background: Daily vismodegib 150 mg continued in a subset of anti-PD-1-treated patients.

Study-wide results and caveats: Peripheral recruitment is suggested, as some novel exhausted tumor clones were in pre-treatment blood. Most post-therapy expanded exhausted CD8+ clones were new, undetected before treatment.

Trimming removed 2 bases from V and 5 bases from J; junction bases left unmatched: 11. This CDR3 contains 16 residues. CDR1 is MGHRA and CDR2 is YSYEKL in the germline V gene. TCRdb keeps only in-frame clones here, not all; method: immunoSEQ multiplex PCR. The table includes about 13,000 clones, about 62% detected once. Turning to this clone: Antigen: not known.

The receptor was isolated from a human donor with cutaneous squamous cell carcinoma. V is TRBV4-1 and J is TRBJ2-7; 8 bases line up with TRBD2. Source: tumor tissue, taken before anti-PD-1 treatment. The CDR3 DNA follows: TGCGCCAGCAGCCAAATCTTTCCGATTAGCGGGAACGAGCAGTACTTC. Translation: CASSQIFPISGNEQYF.